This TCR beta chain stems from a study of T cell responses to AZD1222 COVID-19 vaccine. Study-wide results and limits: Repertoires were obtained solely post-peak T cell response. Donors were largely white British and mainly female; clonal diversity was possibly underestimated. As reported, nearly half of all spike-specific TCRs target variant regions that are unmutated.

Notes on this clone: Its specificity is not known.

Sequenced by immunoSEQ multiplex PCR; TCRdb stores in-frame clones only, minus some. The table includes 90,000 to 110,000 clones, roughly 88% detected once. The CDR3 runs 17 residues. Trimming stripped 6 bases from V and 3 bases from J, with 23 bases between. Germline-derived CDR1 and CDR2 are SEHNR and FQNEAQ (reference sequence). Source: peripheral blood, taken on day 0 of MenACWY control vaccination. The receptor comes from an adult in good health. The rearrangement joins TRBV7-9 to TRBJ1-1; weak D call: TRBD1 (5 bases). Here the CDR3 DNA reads TGTGCCAGCAGTTCGTTAACTGGGGGGAATCGCGACACTGAAGCTTTCTTT. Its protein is CASSSLTGGNRDTEAFF.